Listed here are 20 T cell receptor beta chains from one sample, sequenced in a study of T-cell memory formation after mild COVID-19 (dated by TCRdb to the early 2020s). Libraries were prepared through 5' RACE. Reads for this sample came from an Illumina NovaSeq 6000. The raw public reads went through TCRdb reprocessing: fastp at Q25, MiXCR clone calling, in-frame beta chains kept. Each entry is one CDR3 protein sequence, shown with its most common DNA and genes. The sample records 560,000 or so distinct CDR3 sequences, roughly 17% of which are singletons. Roughly 7.7% of the sample is held by the ten biggest clonotypes. Sequenced material: PBMCs or a T cell subset sorted from them (not recorded which). These receptors came from an adult woman who had mild COVID-19 (a few samples of this study predate the infection). The sample titles of this study are shuffled in the database, so cell type and time point are left out; the donor was told from shared clones.

This clonotype was counted only a few times. A read error may produce the germline difference seen at one junction end. V gene TRBV12-3 or TRBV12-4 combines with J gene TRBJ2-3, with a tentative D call TRBD2 (5 bases). CDR3 size: 13 residues. The CDR3 DNA follows: TGTGCCAGCTGTTTGTGGGAGACAGATACGCAGTATTTT. Translating gives CASCLWETDTQYF.

This clonotype has just a few counts. The chain carries TRBV7-9 and TRBJ2-7, with 7 bases that match TRBD1. This CDR3 comprises 14 residues. J lost 4 bases, V lost 1 base, and 4 bases had no gene match. CDR1 is SEHNR, CDR2 FQNEAQ, per germline (reference sequence). The CDR3 here is CASSLVTGRYEQYF. CDR3 bases: TGTGCCAGCAGCTTAGTGACAGGGAGATACGAGCAGTACTTC.

This clonotype turned up a few times. The gene calls are TRBV7-9 and TRBJ2-1; 10 bases align to TRBD2. The junction had 6 bases not matched to a gene; V was cut back by 5 bases and J by 2 bases. The germline V gene has CDR1 SEHNR and CDR2 FQNEAQ (reference sequence). CDR3 length: 16 amino acids. CDR3 sequence reads: CASSTRTSGTYNEQFF. CDR3 nucleotide sequence: TGTGCCAGCAGCACGCGGACTAGCGGAACCTACAATGAGCAGTTCTTC. The full variable domain, rest sourced from reference TRBV7-9 and TRBJ2-1, is DTGVSQNPRHKITKRGQNVTFRCDPISEHNRLYWYRQTLGQGPEFLTYFQNEAQLEKSRLLSDRFSAERPKGSFSTLEIQRTEQGDSAMYLCASSTRTSGTYNEQFFGPGTRLTVL.

The chain combines TRBV29-1 with TRBJ2-5, with a tentative D call TRBD2 (6 bases). The CDR3 totals 13 residues. Germline lookup yields CDR1 SQVTM and CDR2 ANQGSEA. The ends were cut back, 7 bases at V and 1 base at J, with 13 bases in the middle. The CDR3 DNA sequence: TGCAGCGGTCACCGGGACTTCCAAGAGACCCAGTACTTC. Residues: CSGHRDFQETQYF.

This clonotype was detected a few times. The chain combines TRBV7-9 with TRBJ1-2, with 7 nucleotides matching TRBD1. CDR3 length equals 16 residues. CDR1 SEHNR and CDR2 FQNEAQ come from the germline V gene (reference sequence). J was trimmed by 3 bases and V by 3 bases; bases with no gene match: 10. The CDR3 here is CASSFIISTGDYGYTF. The CDR3 coding sequence is TGTGCCAGCAGCTTTATAATTTCCACAGGGGACTATGGCTACACCTTC.

This clonotype was seen a few times. The rearrangement links TRBV5-1 to TRBJ2-5; D is undetermined. The CDR3 totals 12 residues. CDR1 and CDR2 (germline): SGHRS, YFSETQ. Trimming took off 4 bases at V and 5 bases at J, with 9 bases between the two ends. The CDR3 is CASSHAGETQYF. CDR3 coding DNA: TGCGCCAGCAGCCACGCCGGGGAGACCCAGTACTTC.

In DNA form, the CDR3 reads TGTGCCAGCAGCCACGGGCCTCCCCCTCGCACAGATACGCAGTATTTT. It encodes CASSHGPPPRTDTQYF. The chain recombines TRBV7-2 with TRBJ2-3, with no clear D. Germline CDR1 and CDR2: SGHTA and FQGNSA. Trimming removed 5 bases at V and 1 base at J, with 16 bases between. The CDR3 length is 16 residues.

This rearrangement joins TRBV19 to TRBJ1-1; D unresolved. Germline CDR1 is LNHDA and CDR2 is SQIVND (reference sequence). This CDR3 region has 14 residues. Trimming took off 4 bases at V and 3 bases at J, with 12 bases between the two ends. This chain's CDR3 is CASSRWIRDTEAFF. DNA for the CDR3: TGTGCCAGTAGTAGATGGATAAGGGACACTGAAGCTTTCTTT.

The chain is built from TRBV5-5 and TRBJ2-7, with 10 bases aligning to TRBD1. This CDR3 spans 13 amino acids. V was pared by 4 bases and J by 5 bases, with 3 bases of the junction left unmatched. Germline CDR1 and CDR2: SGHKS and YYEKEE (reference sequence). CDR3 amino acids: CASSPGQGHEQYF. The CDR3 nucleotides read TGTGCCAGCAGCCCGGGACAGGGGCACGAGCAGTACTTC. Using reference TRBV5-5 and TRBJ2-7 for the parts outside the CDR3, the full variable domain is DAGVTQSPTHLIKTRGQQVTLRCSPISGHKSVSWYQQVLGQGPQFIFQYYEKEERGRGNFPDRFSARQFPNYSSELNVNALLLGDSALYLCASSPGQGHEQYFGPGTRLTVT.

This clonotype occurred a few times. This chain uses TRBV7-9 with TRBJ2-1; D possibly corresponds to TRBD2 (5 bases). CDR3 length: 11 residues. Trimming took off 10 bases at V and 7 bases at J, with 11 bases between the two ends. Germline CDR1 reads SEHNR; CDR2 reads FQNEAQ (reference sequence). The DNA of the CDR3 is TGTGCCACCGTCACTAGTAATGAGCAGTTCTTC. It translates to CATVTSNEQFF.

The chain combines TRBV5-4 with TRBJ2-3, with D possibly being TRBD2 (5 bases). The V end lost 4 bases, the J end lost 1 base, and 16 bases lay between the germline ends. CDR1 SGHNT and CDR2 YYREEE come from the germline V gene (reference sequence). This CDR3 comprises 16 residues. The CDR3 bases are TGTGCCAGCAGCCGCCCTGGGAGTTTGGGCACAGATACGCAGTATTTT. It specifies CASSRPGSLGTDTQYF.

This clonotype was picked up a small number of times. The V call is TRBV4-2, the J call TRBJ2-1, with D perhaps matching TRBD1 or TRBD2 (6 bases each). Germline values: CDR1 LGHNA, CDR2 YNFKEQ. With 0 bases removed from V and 8 bases from J, the gap between germline ends came to 14 bases. The CDR3 consists of 15 residues. The CDR3 bases are TGTGCCAGCAGCCAAGATCAGTACGGGGGCTATGAGCAGTTCTTC. This gives the protein CASSQDQYGGYEQFF.

This clonotype was detected a few times. V usage is TRBV7-9 and J usage is TRBJ1-3; D not resolved. CDR3 length: 15 residues. The V end was cut by 3 bases, the J end by 0 bases, with 9 bases between. The germline gives CDR1 SEHNR, CDR2 FQNEAQ (reference sequence). CDR3 residues: CASSFDGISGNTIYF. The CDR3 coding sequence is TGTGCCAGCAGCTTCGACGGTATCTCTGGAAACACCATATATTTT.

This clonotype was seen a few times. The V call is TRBV12-3 or TRBV12-4, the J call TRBJ2-7; 10 bases line up with TRBD2. V was pared by 6 bases and J by 5 bases, with 7 bases of the junction left unmatched. The length of the CDR3 is 14 residues. The CDR3 here is CASSGASGSHEQYF. The CDR3 DNA sequence: TGTGCCAGCAGCGGGGCTAGCGGGAGTCACGAGCAGTACTTC.

The chain combines TRBV20-1 with TRBJ1-1; D is uncertain. Germline CDR1 reads DFQATT; CDR2 reads SNEGSKA (reference sequence). Trimming removed 3 bases from V and 1 base from J, with 15 bases in between. The CDR3 spans 15 residues. The DNA for the CDR3 is TGCAGTGCTAGTCATGGGTTAACAGAGAACACTGAAGCTTTCTTT. Residues: CSASHGLTENTEAFF.

The J gene is TRBJ2-2, the V gene TRBV5-1, with no clear D. CDR1 and CDR2 from the germline V gene are SGHRS and YFSETQ. The CDR3 sequence is 13 residues long. V shed 8 bases and J shed 0 bases, with 8 bases lying between them. CDR3 in DNA: TGCGCCAGTAAAAACACGAACACCGGGGAGCTGTTTTTT. Its translation: CASKNTNTGELFF.

The chain couples TRBV14 to TRBJ2-5; possibly TRBD1 for D (6 bases). The CDR3 is 16 amino acids. Looked up from germline, CDR1 is SGHDN and CDR2 is FVKESK. V was cut by 5 bases and J by 4 bases, with 20 bases left in between. CDR3 loop: CASSTRGQIFRETQYF. In nucleotides, the CDR3 is TGTGCCAGCAGCACTCGCGGACAGATTTTTCGAGAGACCCAGTACTTC.

The CDR3 here is CSAIGRLAGRYEQYF. CDR3 bases: TGCAGTGCGATCGGAAGACTAGCGGGGAGGTACGAGCAGTACTTC. The chain carries TRBV20-1 and TRBJ2-7; 11 bases map to TRBD2. The V gene's germline CDR1 is DFQATT and CDR2 SNEGSKA (reference sequence). The V gene end was trimmed by 6 bases and the J gene end by 4 bases; junction bases not matched to a gene: 11. CDR3 length: 15 residues.

The chain combines TRBV6-2 or TRBV6-3 with TRBJ2-7; 12 positions match TRBD2. Trimming cost V 7 bases and J 4 bases; bases outside gene matches: 5. CDR3 length: 14 amino acids. The germline V gene encodes CDR1 MNHEY and CDR2 SVGEGT. The CDR3 region has the DNA TGTGCCAGCACCACGACTAGCGGGAGTTACGAGCAGTACTTC. This codes for CASTTTSGSYEQYF.

The chain carries TRBV3-1 and TRBJ1-1, with 8 bases matching TRBD1. V was pared by 3 bases and J by 7 bases, with 1 base of the junction left unmatched. CDR3 length equals 12 residues. CDR1 is LGHDT, CDR2 YNNKEL, per germline (reference sequence). The DNA of the CDR3 is TGTGCCAGCAGCCAGGGGACAGGTGAAGCTTTCTTT. Translation: CASSQGTGEAFF.